This T cell receptor (beta chain) was retrieved from a study of cytomegalovirus exposure and HLA in healthy donors. Broader study findings: In a later analysis, a missense DCLRE1C variant was linked to TCR beta V- and J-gene trimming.

Details on this clone: No antigen is known for it.

PCR primers comprised 60 Vbeta and 13 Jbeta primers. Clones were sequenced by immunoSEQ multiplex PCR, and TCRdb holds only the in-frame ones, with some missing. The table has approximately 93,000 clones, 79% seen once; the top ten hold around 3%. This CDR3 has 13 amino acids. Trimming stripped 0 bases from V and 9 bases from J, with 6 bases between. Germline assignment: CDR1 LGHNA and CDR2 YNFKEQ. Sequencing was carried out using PBMCs. The sequence was obtained from a male donor in good health and CMV-seropositive. The J gene is TRBJ1-6, the V gene TRBV4-2; no definite D call. This CDR3 is CASSQEGFSPLHF. The DNA for the CDR3 is TGTGCCAGCAGCCAAGAGGGCTTTTCACCCCTCCACTTT.